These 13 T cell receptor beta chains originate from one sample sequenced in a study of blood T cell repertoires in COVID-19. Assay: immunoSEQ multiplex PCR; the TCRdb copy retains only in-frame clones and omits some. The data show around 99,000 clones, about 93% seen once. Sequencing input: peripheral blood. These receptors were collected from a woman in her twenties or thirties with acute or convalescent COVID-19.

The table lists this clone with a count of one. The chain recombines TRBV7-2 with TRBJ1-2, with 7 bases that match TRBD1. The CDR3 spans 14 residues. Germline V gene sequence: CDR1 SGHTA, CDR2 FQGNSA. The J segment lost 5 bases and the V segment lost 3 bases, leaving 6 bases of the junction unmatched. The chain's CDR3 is CASSFGGQTYGYTF. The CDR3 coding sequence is TGTGCCAGCAGCTTCGGGGGACAGACTTATGGCTACACCTTC.

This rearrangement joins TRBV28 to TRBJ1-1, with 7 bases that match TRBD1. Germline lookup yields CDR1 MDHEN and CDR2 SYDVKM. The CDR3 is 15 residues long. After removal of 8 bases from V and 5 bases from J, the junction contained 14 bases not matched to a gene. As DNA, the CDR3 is TGTGCCAGCCTGACAGGGACAATCTCGAGTACTGAAGCTTTCTTT. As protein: CASLTGTISSTEAFF.

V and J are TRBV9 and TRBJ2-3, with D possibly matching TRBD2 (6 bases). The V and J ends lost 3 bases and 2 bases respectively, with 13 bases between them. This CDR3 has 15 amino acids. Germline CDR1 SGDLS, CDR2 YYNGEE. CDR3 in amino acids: CASSGTSQFTDTQYF. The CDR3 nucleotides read TGTGCCAGCAGCGGTACTAGCCAATTCACAGATACGCAGTATTTT. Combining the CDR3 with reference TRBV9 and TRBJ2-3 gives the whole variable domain DSGVTQTPKHLITATGQRVTLRCSPRSGDLSVYWYQQSLDQGLQFLIQYYNGEERAKGNILERFSAQQFPDLHSELNLSSLELGDSALYFCASSGTSQFTDTQYFGPGTRLTVL.

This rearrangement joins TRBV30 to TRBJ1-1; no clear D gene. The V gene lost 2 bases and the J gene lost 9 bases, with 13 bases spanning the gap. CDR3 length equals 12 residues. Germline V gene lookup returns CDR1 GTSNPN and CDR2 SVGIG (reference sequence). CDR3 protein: CAWSSGREQAFF. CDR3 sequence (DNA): TGTGCCTGGAGTTCTGGTCGAGAACAAGCTTTCTTT. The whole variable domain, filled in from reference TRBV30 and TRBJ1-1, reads SQTIHQWPATLVQPVGSPLSLECTVEGTSNPNLYWYRQAAGRGLQLLFYSVGIGQISSEVPQNLSASRPQDRQFILSSKKLLLSDSGFYLCAWSSGREQAFFGQGTRLTVV.

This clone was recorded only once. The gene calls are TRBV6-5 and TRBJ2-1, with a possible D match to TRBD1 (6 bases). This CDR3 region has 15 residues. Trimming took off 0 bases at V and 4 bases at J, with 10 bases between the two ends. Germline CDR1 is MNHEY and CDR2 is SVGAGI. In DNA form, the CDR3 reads TGTGCCAGCAGTTACTCGCGGACAGATTACAATGAGCAGTTCTTC. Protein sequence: CASSYSRTDYNEQFF.

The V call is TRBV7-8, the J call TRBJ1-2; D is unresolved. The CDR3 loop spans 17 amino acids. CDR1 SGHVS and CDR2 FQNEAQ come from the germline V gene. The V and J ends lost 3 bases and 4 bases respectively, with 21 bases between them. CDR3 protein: CASSLEVYEGRVYGYTF. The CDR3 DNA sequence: TGTGCCAGCAGCTTGGAAGTGTACGAGGGCCGCGTCTATGGCTACACCTTC.

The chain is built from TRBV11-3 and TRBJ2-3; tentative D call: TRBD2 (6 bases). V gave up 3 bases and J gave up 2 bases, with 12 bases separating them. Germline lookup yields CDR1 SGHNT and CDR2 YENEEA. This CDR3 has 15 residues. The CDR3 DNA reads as TGTGCCAGCAGCTTCTCGGGACTTATCACAGATACGCAGTATTTT. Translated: CASSFSGLITDTQYF.

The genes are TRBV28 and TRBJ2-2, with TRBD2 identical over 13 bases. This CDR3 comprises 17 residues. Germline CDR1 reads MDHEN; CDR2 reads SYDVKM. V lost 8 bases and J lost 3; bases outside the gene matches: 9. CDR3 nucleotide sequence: TGTGCCAGCGCAGGACTAGCGGGAGATCAGGACACCGGGGAGCTGTTTTTT. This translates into CASAGLAGDQDTGELFF.

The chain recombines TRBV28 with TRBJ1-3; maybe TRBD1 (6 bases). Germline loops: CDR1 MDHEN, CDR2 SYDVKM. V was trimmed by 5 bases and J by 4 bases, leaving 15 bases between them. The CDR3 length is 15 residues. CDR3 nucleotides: TGTGCCAGCAGTGTCACAGGGTACAGGGGAAACACCATATATTTT. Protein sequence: CASSVTGYRGNTIYF.

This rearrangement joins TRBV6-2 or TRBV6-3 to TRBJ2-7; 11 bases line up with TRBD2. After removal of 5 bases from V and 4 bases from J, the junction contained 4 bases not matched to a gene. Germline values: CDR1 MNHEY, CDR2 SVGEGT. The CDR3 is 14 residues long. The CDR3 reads CASSRTSGPYEQYF. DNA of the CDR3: TGTGCCAGCAGTCGGACTAGCGGGCCTTACGAGCAGTACTTC.

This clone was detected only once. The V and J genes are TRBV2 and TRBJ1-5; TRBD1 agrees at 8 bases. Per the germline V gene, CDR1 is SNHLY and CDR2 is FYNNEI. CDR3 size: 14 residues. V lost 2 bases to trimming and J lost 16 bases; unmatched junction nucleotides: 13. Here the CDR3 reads CASSEQTQGGQRHF. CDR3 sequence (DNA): TGTGCCAGCAGTGAACAAACACAGGGGGGACAGAGACATTTT.

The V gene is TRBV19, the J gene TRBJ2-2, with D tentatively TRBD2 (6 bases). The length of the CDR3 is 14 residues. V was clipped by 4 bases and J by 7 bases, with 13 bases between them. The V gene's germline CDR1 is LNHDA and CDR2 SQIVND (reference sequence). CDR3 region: CASSTGVPGGELFF. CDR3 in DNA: TGTGCCAGTAGTACGGGGGTTCCAGGCGGGGAGCTGTTTTTT.

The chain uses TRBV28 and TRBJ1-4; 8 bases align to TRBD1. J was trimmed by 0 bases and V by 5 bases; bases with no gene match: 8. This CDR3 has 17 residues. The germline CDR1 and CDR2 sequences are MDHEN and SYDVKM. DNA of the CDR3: TGTGCCAGCAGTACCTGGACAGGGTCTGCAACTAATGAAAAACTGTTTTTT. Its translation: CASSTWTGSATNEKLFF.